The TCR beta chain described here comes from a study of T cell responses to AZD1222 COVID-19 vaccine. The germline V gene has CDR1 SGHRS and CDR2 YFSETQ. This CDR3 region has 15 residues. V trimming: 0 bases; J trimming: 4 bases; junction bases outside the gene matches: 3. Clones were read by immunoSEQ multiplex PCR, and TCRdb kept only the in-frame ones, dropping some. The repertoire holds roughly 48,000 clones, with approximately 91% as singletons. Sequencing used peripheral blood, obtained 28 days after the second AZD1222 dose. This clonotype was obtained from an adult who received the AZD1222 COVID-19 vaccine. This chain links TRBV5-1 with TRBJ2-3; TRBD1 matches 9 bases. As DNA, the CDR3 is TGCGCCAGCAGCTTGGGGGACAGGGAGGCAGATACGCAGTATTTT. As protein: CASSLGDREADTQYF. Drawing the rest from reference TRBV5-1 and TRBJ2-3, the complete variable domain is KAGVTQTPRYLIKTRGQQVTLSCSPISGHRSVSWYQQTPGQGLQFLFEYFSETQRNKGNFPGRFSGRQFSNSRSEMNVSTLELGDSALYLCASSLGDREADTQYFGPGTRLTVL.